These 32 T cell receptor beta chains came from one sample sequenced in a study of CD8+CD57+ T cells in acquired aplastic anemia. Patients chosen for sequencing had shown CD8+CD57+ cell expansion by flow cytometry. The use of genomic DNA as template underpinned the TCR beta VDJ and CDR3 profiling. TCRdb reprocessed the reads with MiXCR, giving one entry per CDR3 protein. The data show under 200,000 distinct CDR3 sequences, less than 60% seen once. The sequenced sample was sorted CD4+, CD8+, or CD8+CD57+ T cells (not recorded which) from PBMCs. The origin of the receptors is a human donor with aplastic anemia.

This clonotype came up once. This sequence joins TRBV2 and TRBJ2-5; D gene ambiguous. V shed 4 bases and J shed 5 bases, with 11 bases lying between them. In germline, CDR1 is SNHLY, CDR2 FYNNEI. The CDR3 contains 13 residues. The DNA for the CDR3 is TGTGCCAGCAGTGTTCGAGATCGGGAGACCCAGTACTTC. The encoded protein is CASSVRDRETQYF.

For this clonotype: An end of the junction differs from the germline gene, which may be a read error. Here the CDR3 reads CAISPGTGPDTQYF. The CDR3 bases are TGTGCCATCAGTCCCGGGACAGGGCCCGATACACAGTATTTT. J is TRBJ2-3 and V is TRBV10-3; 9 bases match TRBD1. CDR1 and CDR2 from the germline V gene are ENHRY and SYGVKD. The CDR3 loop spans 14 amino acids.

For this clonotype: A much larger clone differs from this one at a single base, so this may be a read error. The chain employs TRBV14 and TRBJ2-3; TRBD2 matches at 10 bases. The germline V gene encodes CDR1 SGHDN and CDR2 FVKESK. The trim removed 0 bases at V and 4 bases at J, leaving 10 bases unmatched. The CDR3 loop spans 18 amino acids. CDR3 in amino acids: CASSQDRPSGSGADTQYF. The CDR3 DNA reads TGTGCCAGCAGCCAAGATAGGCCTAGCGGGAGTGGAGCAGATACGCAGTATTTT. Supplemented by reference TRBV14 and TRBJ2-3, the full variable domain reads EAGVTQFPSHSVIEKGQTVTLRCDPISGHDNLYWYRRVMGKEIKFLLHFVKESKQDESGMPNNRFLAERTGGTYSTLKVQPAELEDSGVYFCASSQDRPSGSGADTQYFGPGTRLTVL.

Written as DNA, the CDR3 is TGCAGCGTCTTAGGACAGGGGGCCTACAATGAGCAGTTCTTC. Protein: CSVLGQGAYNEQFF. The chain joins TRBV29-1 to TRBJ2-1; 10 bases are shared with TRBD1. The CDR3 has 14 residues. CDR1 and CDR2 (germline): SQVTM, ANQGSEA. V dropped 6 bases and J dropped 2; count of bases not matched to a gene: 4.

The V and J genes are TRBV24-1 and TRBJ1-1, with D perhaps matching TRBD1 (6 bases). The CDR3 is made up of 12 amino acids. V was pared by 9 bases and J by 4 bases, with 11 bases between. Per germline, CDR1 KGHDR and CDR2 SFDVKD. The CDR3 region has the DNA TGTGCCACCCAGGGGTTAGGCACTGAAGCTTTCTTT. Protein product: CATQGLGTEAFF.

The genes are TRBV24-1 and TRBJ2-1; 11 bases line up with TRBD2. V dropped 2 bases and J dropped 3; count of bases not matched to a gene: 2. The CDR3 covers 16 residues. In germline, CDR1 is KGHDR, CDR2 SFDVKD. Written as DNA, the CDR3 is TGTGCCACCAGTGATTCTAGCGGGAGGATCTACAATGAGCAGTTCTTC. It encodes CATSDSSGRIYNEQFF.

In this sample, this clonotype turned up once. The gene calls are TRBV6-1 and TRBJ1-1; D is uncertain. This CDR3 comprises 14 residues. Per the germline V gene, CDR1 is MNHNS and CDR2 is SASEGT. V lost 5 bases to trimming and J lost 1 base, with 11 bases between them. The CDR3 DNA follows: TGTGCCAGCAGTCCCCTGGCAGAGAACACTGAAGCTTTCTTT. Amino acids: CASSPLAENTEAFF.

Turning to this clonotype: An end of the junction does not agree with germline; a read error may underlie this. The J gene is TRBJ1-2, the V gene TRBV6-5; D ambiguous. The CDR3 is made up of 15 amino acids. The germline CDR1 and CDR2 sequences are MNHEY and SVGAGI. Here the CDR3 DNA reads TGTGCCAGCAGTTACGGGGTGCACACGAACTATGACTACACCTTC. It encodes CASSYGVHTNYDYTF.

V gene TRBV24-1 combines with J gene TRBJ2-1, with 10 nucleotides matching TRBD2. The CDR3 contains 16 residues. V lost 7 bases, J lost 3 bases, and 8 bases stayed unmatched. Per germline, CDR1 KGHDR and CDR2 SFDVKD. The CDR3 sequence: CATRGTSAEYYNEQFF. The DNA for the CDR3 is TGTGCCACCAGGGGGACTAGCGCAGAATACTACAATGAGCAGTTCTTC.

This clonotype was counted at least ten times. The chain couples TRBV12-3 or TRBV12-4 to TRBJ2-5; no reliable D call. V lost 7 bases to trimming and J lost 5 bases, with 8 bases between them. This CDR3 comprises 11 residues. CDR3 region: CASKLAETQYF. The DNA of the CDR3 is TGTGCCAGCAAATTGGCGGAGACCCAGTACTTC.

This clonotype was seen more than once but under ten times. The rearrangement joins TRBV5-1 to TRBJ2-6; TRBD1 aligns across 10 bases. After removal of 4 bases from V and 3 bases from J, the junction contained 7 bases not matched to a gene. Germline V CDR1 and CDR2: SGHRS, YFSETQ. This CDR3 has 17 amino acids. In DNA form, the CDR3 reads TGCGCCAGCAGCAGGACAGGGGGTCCCTTTGGGGCCAACGTCCTGACTTTC. Amino acids: CASSRTGGPFGANVLTF.

Comment on this clonotype: A read error is possible here, since a much larger clone lies one base away. The gene calls are TRBV25-1 and TRBJ1-1, with D tentatively TRBD1 (5 bases). CDR3 length equals 13 residues. The germline gives CDR1 MGHDK, CDR2 SYGVNS. V was clipped by 6 bases and J by 6 bases, with 14 bases between them. The CDR3 sequence: CASRGREGAEAFF. Here the CDR3 DNA reads TGTGCCAGCAGGGGACGAGAAGGCGCTGAAGCTTTCTTT. Filled out from reference TRBV25-1 and TRBJ1-1, the complete variable domain reads EADIYQTPRYLVIGTGKKITLECSQTMGHDKMYWYQQDPGMELHLIHYSYGVNSTEKGDLSSESTVSRIRTEHFPLTLESARPSHTSQYLCASRGREGAEAFFGQGTRLTVV.

The chain is built from TRBV4-1 and TRBJ2-3, with D possibly being TRBD1 (6 bases). Germline lookup yields CDR1 MGHRA and CDR2 YSYEKL. The CDR3 covers 17 residues. V was clipped by 1 base and J by 2 bases, with 16 bases between them. The CDR3 DNA reads as TGCGCCAGCAGCCAAGTTCTGATGACAGGCACCACAGATACGCAGTATTTT. Translated, it gives CASSQVLMTGTTDTQYF.

The chain combines TRBV2 with TRBJ2-5; 8 nucleotides line up with TRBD1. Trimming cost V 4 bases and J 2 bases; bases outside gene matches: 0. The CDR3 runs to 13 residues. CDR1 is SNHLY and CDR2 is FYNNEI in the germline V gene. The CDR3 spells CASSGQGQETQYF. CDR3 sequence (DNA): TGTGCCAGCAGTGGACAGGGGCAAGAGACCCAGTACTTC.

To note about this clonotype: The junction and the germline gene differ at one end; a read error may be behind it. The V gene is TRBV7-7, the J gene TRBJ1-1; no reliable D call. The CDR3 spans 13 residues. Germline CDR1 reads SSHAT; CDR2 reads FNYEAQ (reference sequence). The CDR3, as DNA: TGTGCTAGCAGCTTAAGCCGCTACACTGAAGCTTTCTTT. It encodes CASSLSRYTEAFF.

This clonotype was counted ten times or more. The V gene is TRBV10-3, the J gene TRBJ1-5; 9 nucleotides line up with TRBD1. Germline CDR1 ENHRY, CDR2 SYGVKD. CDR3 length equals 15 residues. Losses at the gene ends were 2 bases for V and 3 bases for J; bases not matched to a gene: 2. The CDR3 here is CAISEGTGYNQPQHF. The CDR3 DNA reads TGTGCCATCAGTGAGGGGACAGGGTACAATCAGCCCCAGCATTTT.

The chain links TRBV10-2 to TRBJ1-4; D might be TRBD1 (6 bases). Deletions cut 6 bases from V and 5 bases from J, with 16 bases between. Germline V gives CDR1 WSHSY, CDR2 SAAADI. The CDR3 contains 15 residues. The DNA for the CDR3 is TGCGCCAGCAGCCCCGTGGACAGCAGGAATGAAAAACTGTTTTTT. This encodes CASSPVDSRNEKLFF.

V usage is TRBV15 and J usage is TRBJ2-7, with TRBD1 as a possible D gene (5 bases). Germline lookup yields CDR1 LNHNV and CDR2 YYDKDF (reference sequence). The V end lost 3 bases, the J end lost 2 bases, and 11 bases lay between the germline ends. This CDR3 has 14 amino acids. The chain's CDR3 is CATSSFRDTYEQYF. CDR3 in DNA: TGTGCCACCAGCAGTTTCAGGGATACCTACGAGCAGTACTTC.

V and J are TRBV20-1 and TRBJ1-2; D possibly corresponds to TRBD1 (5 bases). The germline V gene encodes CDR1 DFQATT and CDR2 SNEGSKA (reference sequence). This CDR3 is built from 13 residues. Trimming took 6 bases from V and 6 from J, leaving 17 bases between them. The CDR3 sequence is CSAWDPTLNGYTF. The CDR3 region has the DNA TGCAGTGCATGGGACCCTACGTTGAATGGCTACACCTTC.

The chain couples TRBV5-1 to TRBJ2-2, with D possibly TRBD2 on 6 matching bases. V shed 4 bases and J shed 0 bases, with 19 bases lying between them. Germline assignment: CDR1 SGHRS and CDR2 YFSETQ. The CDR3 contains 18 residues. CDR3 DNA sequence: TGCGCCAGCAGCCGACCCGCGCCCGGGGGATCGAACACCGGGGAGCTGTTTTTT. It codes for CASSRPAPGGSNTGELFF.

This clonotype was seen many times. The chain combines TRBV7-8 with TRBJ2-7, with 10 bases that match TRBD2. The CDR3 spans 15 residues. In germline, CDR1 is SGHVS, CDR2 FQNEAQ. With V trimmed by 5 bases and J by 1 base, 5 bases remained unmatched. CDR3 DNA: TGTGCCAGCAGCCGAGAGCGGGAGGGATCCTACGAGCAGTACTTC. This translates into CASSREREGSYEQYF. Together with reference TRBV7-8 and TRBJ2-7, the CDR3 gives the full variable domain: GAGVSQSPRYKVAKRGQDVALRCDPISGHVSLFWYQQALGQGPEFLTYFQNEAQLDKSGLPSDRFFAERPEGSVSTLKIQRTQQEDSAVYLCASSREREGSYEQYFGPGTRLTVT.

The gene calls are TRBV20-1 and TRBJ2-3; 10 positions agree with TRBD2. There are 18 residues in the CDR3. J lost 6 bases, V lost 5 bases, and 20 bases had no gene match. CDR1 and CDR2 from the germline V gene are DFQATT and SNEGSKA (reference sequence). The CDR3 DNA is TGCAGTGCTCCTAGTTCGCCTGCCTTAGCGGGAGGTGGGGATACGCAGTATTTT. Translating gives CSAPSSPALAGGGDTQYF.

This clonotype was seen more than once but under ten times. This sequence joins TRBV15 and TRBJ1-5; no clear D. Germline CDR1 LNHNV, CDR2 YYDKDF (reference sequence). The CDR3 sequence is 13 residues long. V shed 1 base and J shed 5 bases, with 6 bases lying between them. The CDR3 DNA reads TGTGCCACCAGCAGAGGTGGGGATCAGCCCCAGCATTTT. Translating it yields CATSRGGDQPQHF.

The chain employs TRBV5-6 and TRBJ1-2; a weak D match, TRBD1 (5 bases). The CDR3 is 13 residues long. Looked up from germline, CDR1 is SGHDT and CDR2 is YYEEEE. V was clipped by 4 bases and J by 5 bases, with 12 bases between them. CDR3 in DNA: TGTGCCAGCAGCACCGGGACGGAGTATGGCTACACCTTC. Its protein is CASSTGTEYGYTF.

Turning to this clonotype: Compared with germline, one end of the junction differs, possibly owing to a read error. The chain has TRBV5-1 and TRBJ1-1; 7 bases match TRBD1. The CDR3 is made up of 15 amino acids. The germline V gene has CDR1 SGHRS and CDR2 YFSETQ. CDR3 sequence (DNA): TGCGCCAGCGGCTTCTCGGGGACAGTGAACACTGAAGCTTTCTTT. It specifies CASGFSGTVNTEAFF. The variable domain in full, completed from reference TRBV5-1 and TRBJ1-1, reads KAGVTQTPRYLIKTRGQQVTLSCSPISGHRSVSWYQQTPGQGLQFLFEYFSETQRNKGNFPGRFSGRQFSNSRSEMNVSTLELGDSALYLCASGFSGTVNTEAFFGQGTRLTVV.

This clonotype was seen a handful of times. The chain couples TRBV15 to TRBJ1-1; D gene unclear. The CDR3 runs to 12 residues. The V and J ends lost 3 bases and 5 bases respectively, with 7 bases between them. CDR1 LNHNV and CDR2 YYDKDF come from the germline V gene (reference sequence). The CDR3 sequence: CATSRDRTEAFF. CDR3 DNA: TGTGCCACCAGCAGGGATCGAACTGAAGCTTTCTTT.

Many counts were recorded for this clonotype. The chain uses TRBV15 and TRBJ2-3; D is undetermined. Trimming removed 0 bases from V and 4 bases from J, with 8 bases in between. CDR3 length: 14 amino acids. The germline V gene has CDR1 LNHNV and CDR2 YYDKDF (reference sequence). The CDR3 spells CATSRDVGADTQYF. The CDR3, as DNA: TGTGCCACCAGCAGAGATGTTGGGGCAGATACGCAGTATTTT.

The rearrangement uses TRBV10-3 and TRBJ1-2; the D gene is possibly TRBD1 (5 bases). This CDR3 spans 14 amino acids. Germline V gene data show CDR1 as ENHRY and CDR2 as SYGVKD. V was pared by 8 bases and J by 0 bases, with 13 bases between. CDR3 region: CAIRSPGANYGYTF. The CDR3 DNA reads as TGTGCCATCCGCTCACCGGGGGCTAACTATGGCTACACCTTC.

This clonotype appeared many times. The chain carries TRBV12-3 or TRBV12-4 and TRBJ2-7; TRBD2 matches 8 bases. CDR3 size: 15 residues. With V trimmed by 1 base and J by 7 bases, 9 bases remained unmatched. The CDR3 sequence: CASSLVSGGPSEQYF. CDR3 coding DNA: TGTGCCAGCAGTTTAGTGTCGGGAGGGCCGAGTGAGCAGTACTTC.

This clonotype was detected many times. V usage is TRBV19 and J usage is TRBJ1-5; a weak D match, TRBD1 (5 bases). V was shortened by 6 bases and J by 7 bases, with 19 bases between the two germline ends. The CDR3 sequence is 15 residues long. The germline V gene has CDR1 LNHDA and CDR2 SQIVND (reference sequence). Written as DNA, the CDR3 is TGTGCCAGTAGAGGACACGGTGCCTTGGGGCAGCCCCAGCATTTT. Translating it yields CASRGHGALGQPQHF.

This chain links TRBV10-1 with TRBJ2-7; D may match TRBD1 or TRBD2 (5 bases each). Per the germline V gene, CDR1 is WNHNN and CDR2 is SYGVQD (reference sequence). The V end was cut by 2 bases, the J end by 2 bases, with 13 bases between. The CDR3 has 15 amino acids. CDR3 nucleotides: TGCGCCAGCAGTGAGATAGGGGACGGACCCTACGAGCAGTACTTC. As protein: CASSEIGDGPYEQYF.

The chain is built from TRBV10-3 and TRBJ2-7; TRBD2 agrees at 8 bases. Trimming at V came to 2 bases and at J to 5 bases, leaving 5 bases not matched to a gene. This CDR3 region has 14 residues. The germline gives CDR1 ENHRY, CDR2 SYGVKD. The CDR3 protein is CAISEREGGDEQYF. CDR3 coding DNA: TGTGCCATCAGTGAGCGGGAGGGTGGCGACGAGCAGTACTTC.